A selection of T cell receptor beta chains follows, all from one sample in a study of tumor-infiltrating lymphocytes in oesophageal squamous cell carcinoma. TCRdb independently ran MiXCR on the PCR reads; one entry per CDR3 protein. The data hold 9,000 to 13,000 distinct CDR3 sequences, with roughly 60% observed a single time. Sequencing used esophageal tumor tissue. These receptors came from a male donor with esophageal squamous cell carcinoma. The CDR3 runs from the conserved cysteine through the conserved F or W. The order of the fields is J gene, D gene, V gene, CDR3 protein. The D gene is left open where the match is weak.

. TRBD2 TRBV4-1 CASSRLAGLYNEQFF
TRBJ1-2 . TRBV7-4 CASSLEGTRYGYTF
TRBJ2-5 . TRBV24-1 CATSDPSSDPYNEQYF
TRBJ2-7 TRBD1 TRBV6-1 CASSLRTGSSYEQYF
TRBJ2-3 TRBD1 TRBV7-4 CASSPGTGVFRDTQYF
. . TRBV24-1 CATSAPGTVYNEQYF
. . TRBV7-2 CASSPRGASYEQYF
. TRBD1 TRBV7-2 CASSSRQGPTGELFF
TRBJ2-7 TRBD2 TRBV7-2 CASSLEAGYPYEQYF
TRBJ2-3 . TRBV10-1 CASSDRALDTQYF
TRBJ1-6 . TRBV12-3/TRBV12-4 CASSFWTSGRLEQHF
. . TRBV7-3 CASSLTGGAYEQYF
TRBJ1-4 . TRBV5-1 CASSSKAGPAEKLFF
. . TRBV6-1 CASRDEPYEQYF
TRBJ2-3 . TRBV28 CASSLSAQMADTQYF
. . TRBV24-1 CATSDPRDGIYNEQFF
TRBJ2-3 . TRBV4-1 CASSQVGFTDTQYF
TRBJ2-3 TRBD1 TRBV5-6 CASSARQGAAVADTQYF
TRBJ2-7 TRBD2 TRBV7-8 CASSPGLAGFSYEQYF
TRBJ2-3 . TRBV7-2 CASSFGRTDTQYF
. TRBD1 TRBV6-1 CASSTGQGVAETQYF
TRBJ2-3 . TRBV7-9 CASSLETGSDTQYF
TRBJ2-3 . TRBV7-6 CASSLQGPPLTDTQYF
TRBJ2-6 . TRBV28 CASSPYPGANVLTF
. TRBD1 TRBV7-2 CASSRGKGANSWQYF
TRBJ1-1 . TRBV7-9 CASSLWDGEAFF
TRBJ2-1 TRBD2 TRBV20-1 CSARGLAGPQFF
. TRBD1 TRBV6-6 CASIGTGGKNYEQYF
TRBJ2-7 TRBD2 TRBV11-2 CASSSRLAGLSYEQYF
TRBJ2-5 . TRBV6-1 CASSATITQETQYF
TRBJ2-4 TRBD1 TRBV7-8 CASSYGQGQGKNIQYF
TRBJ1-5 . TRBV12-5 CASGLATGENSNQPQHF